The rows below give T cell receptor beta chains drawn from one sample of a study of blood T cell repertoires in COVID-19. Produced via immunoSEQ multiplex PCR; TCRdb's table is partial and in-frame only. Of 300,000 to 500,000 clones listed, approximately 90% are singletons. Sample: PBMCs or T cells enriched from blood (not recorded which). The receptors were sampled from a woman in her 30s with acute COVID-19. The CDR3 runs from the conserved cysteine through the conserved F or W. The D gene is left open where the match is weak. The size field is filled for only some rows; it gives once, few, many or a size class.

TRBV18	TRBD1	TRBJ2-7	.	CASSPRQGTYEQYF	TGTGCCAGCTCACCGAGACAGGGGACCTACGAGCAGTACTTC
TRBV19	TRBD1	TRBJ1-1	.	CASSILGSRGPTEAFF	TGTGCCAGTAGTATTCTCGGTTCCAGGGGGCCCACTGAAGCTTTCTTT
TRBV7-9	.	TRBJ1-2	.	CASSLLDGWGYTF	TGTGCCAGCAGCTTACTAGACGGGTGGGGCTACACCTTC
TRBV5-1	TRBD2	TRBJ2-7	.	CASSPPPSGGGEQYF	TGCGCCAGCAGCCCCCCACCCAGCGGGGGCGGGGAGCAGTACTTC
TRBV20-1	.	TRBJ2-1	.	CSASRRGDNEQFF	TGCAGTGCTAGTAGGCGGGGTGACAATGAGCAGTTCTTC
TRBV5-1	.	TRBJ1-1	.	CASSLSYGESFF	TGCGCCAGCAGCTTGAGTTACGGGGAATCTTTCTTT
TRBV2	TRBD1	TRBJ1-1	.	CASRQQGEGAFF	TGTGCCAGCAGACAACAGGGGGAGGGGGCTTTCTTT
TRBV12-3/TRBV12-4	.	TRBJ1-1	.	CASSFGGTEAFF	TGTGCCAGCAGCTTTGGCGGCACTGAAGCTTTCTTT
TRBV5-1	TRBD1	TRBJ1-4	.	CASSWGRQGRSGEKLFF	TGCGCCAGCAGCTGGGGGCGACAGGGGCGGAGTGGTGAAAAACTGTTTTTT
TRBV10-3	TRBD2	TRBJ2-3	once	CAIRLSTSPTDTQYF	TGTGCCATCAGACTGTCGACTAGCCCCACAGATACGCAGTATTTT
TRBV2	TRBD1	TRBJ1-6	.	CASILQGRIGNSPLHF	TGTGCCAGCATCCTACAGGGGCGGATTGGGAATTCACCCCTCCACTTT
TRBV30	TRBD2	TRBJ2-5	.	CAWSQTSGRETQYF	TGTGCCTGGAGTCAGACTAGCGGGAGAGAGACCCAGTACTTC
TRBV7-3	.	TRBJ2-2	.	CASSLLGRPNTGELFF	TGTGCCAGCAGCTTACTTGGCAGGCCGAACACCGGGGAGCTGTTTTTT
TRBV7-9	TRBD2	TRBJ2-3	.	CASSSPLRGVTDTQYF	TGTGCCAGCAGCTCCCCTTTGCGGGGGGTCACAGATACGCAGTATTTT
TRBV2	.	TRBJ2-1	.	CASSPPGSLFYNEQFF	TGTGCCAGCAGTCCGCCAGGCAGCCTTTTCTACAATGAGCAGTTCTTC
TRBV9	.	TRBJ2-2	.	CASSADRARGTGELFF	TGTGCCAGCAGCGCCGACCGAGCAAGGGGAACCGGGGAGCTGTTTTTT
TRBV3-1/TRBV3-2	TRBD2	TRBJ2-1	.	CASSPAVRGGNEQFF	TGTGCCAGCAGCCCCGCCGTCCGGGGGGGCAATGAGCAGTTCTTC
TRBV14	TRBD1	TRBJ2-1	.	CASSQDYRGTSYNEQFF	TGTGCCAGCAGCCAAGATTACAGGGGGACGTCCTACAATGAGCAGTTCTTC
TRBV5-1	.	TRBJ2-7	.	CASSDGTRNHLEQYF	TGCGCCAGCAGCGACGGGACACGCAACCACCTCGAGCAGTACTTC
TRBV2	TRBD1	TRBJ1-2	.	CASNPGTAYGYTF	TGTGCCAGCAACCCCGGGACAGCCTATGGCTACACCTTC
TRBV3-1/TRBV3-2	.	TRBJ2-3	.	CASSQEASLSDTQYF	TGTGCCAGCAGCCAAGAGGCTTCTTTGTCGGATACGCAGTATTTT
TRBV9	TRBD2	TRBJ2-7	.	CASSGLAGAQRSYEQYF	TGTGCCAGCAGCGGACTAGCGGGGGCACAAAGGAGCTACGAGCAGTACTTC
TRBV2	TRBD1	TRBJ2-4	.	CASAGTVLAKNIQYF	TGTGCCAGCGCCGGGACAGTTCTAGCCAAAAACATTCAGTACTTC
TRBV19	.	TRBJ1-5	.	CATSQGGGNQPQHF	TGTGCCACGTCCCAGGGTGGAGGCAATCAGCCCCAGCATTTT
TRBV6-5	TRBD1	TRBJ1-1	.	CASSLQGWTEAFF	TGTGCCAGCAGCCTACAGGGGTGGACTGAAGCTTTCTTT
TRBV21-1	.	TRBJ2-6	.	CASSAQDRDRASGANVLTF	TGTGCCAGCAGCGCCCAAGATCGGGACAGAGCTTCTGGGGCCAACGTCCTGACTTTC
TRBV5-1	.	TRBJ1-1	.	CASSLRAPGTEAFF	TGCGCCAGCAGCTTGCGGGCCCCGGGGACTGAAGCTTTCTTT
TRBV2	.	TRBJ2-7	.	CASRSLGSGLQYF	TGTGCCAGCAGGTCTCTGGGGAGTGGGTTGCAGTACTTC
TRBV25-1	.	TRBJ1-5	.	CASSASTGANQPQHF	TGTGCCAGCAGTGCCTCGACAGGAGCCAATCAGCCCCAGCATTTT